Listed here are 30 T cell receptor beta chains from one sample, sequenced in a study of human T cells and chemical hapten exposure (dated by TCRdb to the early 2020s). Sample time point, as interpreted from the label and publication: pre-sensitization, week 0. The sample's treatment or condition label is to be understood as: therapeutic diphenylcyclopropenone sensitization with weekly scalp DPC. The library was generated by RACE. The listed sequencing device is NextSeq 500. TCRdb's own reprocessing of the public reads used fastp at Q25 and MiXCR and kept productive beta chains. Entries that share a CDR3 protein sequence are merged under the most common genes and DNA. The sample has 65,000 to 90,000 distinct CDR3 sequences on record, 13% to 15% of them singletons. The top ten clones comprise 4.6% of the sample. Source: whole blood, taken in connection with sensitization to the hapten diphenylcyclopropenone (DPC). Receptors originate from a woman aged 50 to 65 with alopecia areata. Some clones in this sample may be carry-over from other donors' samples.

The V and J genes are TRBV7-6 and TRBJ2-1, with TRBD1 matching 9 bases. From germline, CDR1 is SGHVS and CDR2 FNYEAQ. Germline trimming cut 8 bases from V and 8 bases from J; bases unmatched to any gene: 10. This CDR3 is 14 amino acids long. The DNA of the CDR3 is TGTGCCAGCGCCCGCGGGGGACAGGGCGATGAGCAGTTCTTC. The encoded protein is CASARGGQGDEQFF.

This clonotype appeared many times. This chain connects TRBV3-1 to TRBJ1-1; 8 positions agree with TRBD1. This CDR3 comprises 15 residues. The germline V gene encodes CDR1 LGHDT and CDR2 YNNKEL (reference sequence). J gave up 5 bases and V 3 bases, and 8 bases lay outside the gene matches. The CDR3 region is CASSQPRTGTTEAFF. The DNA for the CDR3 is TGTGCCAGCAGCCAGCCCCGGACAGGGACGACTGAAGCTTTCTTT.

This clonotype has only a few counts. The chain recombines TRBV20-1 with TRBJ2-3; D gene uncertain. V was pared by 5 bases and J by 5 bases, with 8 bases between. Germline CDR1 is DFQATT and CDR2 is SNEGSKA (reference sequence). There are 11 residues in the CDR3. DNA for the CDR3: TGCAGTGCTTTCCTGGGAGATACGCAGTATTTT. Its translation is CSAFLGDTQYF.

The sample holds a few counts of this clonotype. This chain joins TRBV24-1 and TRBJ2-1; TRBD2 agrees at 13 bases. CDR1 is KGHDR and CDR2 is SFDVKD in the germline V gene. This CDR3 has 16 amino acids. Germline trimming cut 3 bases from V and 5 bases from J; bases unmatched to any gene: 3. In DNA, the CDR3 is TGTGCCACCAGTGATACCACTAGCGGGAGGGACAATGAGCAGTTCTTC. Translating gives CATSDTTSGRDNEQFF.

This clonotype was picked up a small number of times. The rearrangement joins TRBV7-7 to TRBJ1-3, with D unresolved. In germline, CDR1 is SSHAT, CDR2 FNYEAQ (reference sequence). The CDR3 covers 13 residues. V shed 4 bases and J shed 0 bases, with 4 bases lying between them. In nucleotides, the CDR3 is TGTGCCAGCAGCTCGTCCTCTGGAAACACCATATATTTT. This sequence encodes CASSSSSGNTIYF.

In its sample, this clonotype is medium-sized. V gene TRBV7-9 combines with J gene TRBJ1-2, with D maybe TRBD1 (5 bases). Germline-derived CDR1 and CDR2 are SEHNR and FQNEAQ (reference sequence). V was cut by 5 bases and J by 4 bases, with 17 bases left in between. This CDR3 has 15 amino acids. The CDR3 DNA follows: TGTGCCAGCAGCACGGACACCCCCGCAGGCTATGGCTACACCTTC. Protein: CASSTDTPAGYGYTF.

This clonotype was seen at least ten times. The V call is TRBV27, the J call TRBJ2-2; 7 positions agree with TRBD2. This CDR3 spans 20 amino acids. Germline CDR1 MNHEY, CDR2 SMNVEV (reference sequence). The ends lost 5 bases at V and 3 bases at J; junction bases unmatched: 21. The CDR3 is CASSLLRGRAVSNDTGELFF. The CDR3 nucleotides read TGTGCCAGCAGTCTGCTACGGGGGAGGGCCGTGAGTAACGACACCGGGGAGCTGTTTTTT.

This clonotype has a handful of counts. CDR3 DNA sequence: TGTGCCAGCAGTGAAAACGCACGTTACGAGCAGTACTTC. Translating it yields CASSENARYEQYF. V and J are TRBV6-1 and TRBJ2-7; D unclear. The CDR3 has 13 amino acids. Looked up from germline, CDR1 is MNHNS and CDR2 is SASEGT. V lost 2 bases and J 4 bases, leaving 9 bases between the germline ends.

The chain couples TRBV6-5 to TRBJ2-5; D unclear. The CDR3 length is 13 residues. Trimming took off 0 bases at V and 7 bases at J, with 9 bases between the two ends. Germline V gene lookup returns CDR1 MNHEY and CDR2 SVGAGI. CDR3 in amino acids: CASSYSPARTQYF. CDR3 nucleotide sequence: TGTGCCAGCAGTTACTCCCCAGCGAGGACCCAGTACTTC.

A few counts support this clonotype. The chain joins TRBV9 to TRBJ2-3; either TRBD1 or TRBD2 may fit D (5 bases each). V dropped 0 bases and J dropped 1 base, with 18 bases sitting between them. The CDR3 length is 18 residues. Germline loops: CDR1 SGDLS, CDR2 YYNGEE. The CDR3 region is CASSVGGRWQGGTDTQYF. Written as DNA, the CDR3 is TGTGCCAGCAGCGTAGGAGGAAGGTGGCAGGGAGGCACAGATACGCAGTATTTT.

This clonotype was seen a few times. J is TRBJ1-4 and V is TRBV7-2; 8 bases line up with TRBD1. There are 16 residues in the CDR3. Germline V gives CDR1 SGHTA, CDR2 FQGNSA. After removal of 2 bases from V and 2 bases from J, the junction contained 4 bases not matched to a gene. DNA of the CDR3: TGTGCCAGCAGCTTACGGACAGGGCGCACTAATGAAAAACTGTTTTTT. Its translation: CASSLRTGRTNEKLFF.

Written as DNA, the CDR3 is TGTGCCAGCAGCTTAGCGGGACTAGACGCAGATACGCAGTATTTT. Translated, it gives CASSLAGLDADTQYF. This chain connects TRBV11-2 to TRBJ2-3; 8 nucleotides align to TRBD2. The CDR3 totals 15 residues. V shed 1 base, J shed 4 bases, and the junction held 4 bases outside the gene matches. Germline V gene data show CDR1 as SGHAT and CDR2 as FQNNGV.

Worth noting for this clonotype: The junction and the germline gene differ at one end; a read error may be behind it. The J gene is TRBJ2-1, the V gene TRBV3-1; perhaps TRBD1 as D (6 bases). This CDR3 has 11 residues. Germline CDR1 and CDR2: LGHDT and YNNKEL (reference sequence). The CDR3 spells CASSQGQATLF. CDR3 DNA sequence: TGTGCCAGCAGCCAAGGACAGGCTACACTCTTC.

This clonotype has at least ten counts. The chain is built from TRBV11-2 and TRBJ2-1; possibly TRBD2 for D (6 bases). Germline V gene lookup returns CDR1 SGHAT and CDR2 FQNNGV. Trimming pared 1 base from V and 8 bases from J, leaving 12 bases between. The CDR3 contains 14 residues. CDR3 sequence reads: CASSLVTSWDEQFF. CDR3 sequence (DNA): TGTGCCAGCAGCTTAGTTACTAGCTGGGATGAGCAGTTCTTC.

The chain couples TRBV20-1 to TRBJ1-6; the match to TRBD1 covers 11 bases. V shed 1 base, J shed 9 bases, and the junction held 5 bases outside the gene matches. This CDR3 has 15 residues. Germline values: CDR1 DFQATT, CDR2 SNEGSKA (reference sequence). Here the CDR3 DNA reads TGCAGTGCTAGAGGAGGGACAGGGGGGGTTTCACCCCTCCACTTT. Its translation: CSARGGTGGVSPLHF.

This clonotype was observed at least ten times. The chain recombines TRBV29-1 with TRBJ2-1; TRBD2 matches 11 bases. The V and J ends lost 3 bases and 4 bases, in that order; junction bases with no gene match: 11. The length of the CDR3 is 17 residues. Germline CDR1 is SQVTM and CDR2 is ANQGSEA. CDR3 coding DNA: TGCAGCGTTGAGGGACTAGCGGAGGGGGGGCAATACAATGAGCAGTTCTTC. Translation gives CSVEGLAEGGQYNEQFF.

This chain joins TRBV7-2 and TRBJ1-1; TRBD1 aligns across 7 bases. CDR3 length: 15 amino acids. Per the germline V gene, CDR1 is SGHTA and CDR2 is FQGNSA. The V and J ends lost 5 bases and 0 bases, in that order; junction bases with no gene match: 6. CDR3 protein: CASSRGTAMNTEAFF. CDR3 nucleotide sequence: TGTGCCAGCAGCCGTGGGACAGCCATGAACACTGAAGCTTTCTTT.

The chain carries TRBV4-2 and TRBJ1-1; D uncertain. V gave up 6 bases and J gave up 4 bases, with 15 bases separating them. This CDR3 spans 14 amino acids. CDR1 LGHNA and CDR2 YNFKEQ come from the germline V gene. This CDR3 reads CASSVLGMATEAFF. CDR3 nucleotide sequence: TGTGCCAGCAGTGTTCTGGGGATGGCCACTGAAGCTTTCTTT.

In this sample, this clonotype turned up a few times. The rearrangement uses TRBV3-1 and TRBJ2-3; TRBD2 matches 11 bases. After removal of 3 bases from V and 2 bases from J, the junction contained 1 base not matched to a gene. CDR1 is LGHDT and CDR2 is YNNKEL in the germline V gene (reference sequence). The CDR3 is made up of 15 amino acids. CDR3 residues: CASSQTSGTTDTQYF. Here the CDR3 DNA reads TGTGCCAGCAGCCAGACTAGCGGGACCACAGATACGCAGTATTTT.

In this sample, this clonotype turned up a few times. V and J are TRBV14 and TRBJ2-2; maybe TRBD2 (5 bases). Germline V gene lookup returns CDR1 SGHDN and CDR2 FVKESK. Trimming shortened V by 3 bases and J by 9 bases, and 11 bases separated the two germline ends. The CDR3 runs 13 residues. The CDR3: CASSQRVLRELFF. CDR3 DNA sequence: TGTGCCAGCAGCCAGCGGGTCCTCCGGGAGCTGTTTTTT.

This clonotype turned up a few times. CDR3 sequence reads: CASSWRNEQFF. The CDR3 DNA sequence: TGTGCCAGCAGCTGGAGGAATGAGCAGTTCTTC. The chain uses TRBV7-6 and TRBJ2-1; TRBD2 might be the D (5 bases). The CDR3 is 11 amino acids. V lost 4 bases, J lost 7 bases, and 5 bases lay in between. In germline, CDR1 is SGHVS, CDR2 FNYEAQ.

This clonotype was counted ten times or more. The chain combines TRBV29-1 with TRBJ1-2; no definite D call. Trimming stripped 3 bases from V and 6 bases from J, with 11 bases between. The germline V gene encodes CDR1 SQVTM and CDR2 ANQGSEA. The CDR3 sequence is 12 residues long. The CDR3 DNA is TGCAGCGTTGATGTCACTCTCCATGGCTACACCTTC. It is translated as CSVDVTLHGYTF. Full variable domain (rest looked up from reference TRBV29-1 and TRBJ1-2): SAVISQKPSRDICQRGTSLTIQCQVDSQVTMMFWYRQQPGQSLTLIATANQGSEATYESGFVIDKFPISRPNLTFSTLTVSNMSPEDSSIYLCSVDVTLHGYTFGSGTRLTVV.

This clonotype turned up a few times. This chain uses TRBV28 with TRBJ1-2; D ambiguous. The V and J ends lost 4 bases and 1 base respectively, with 10 bases between them. CDR1 MDHEN and CDR2 SYDVKM come from the germline V gene. The CDR3 extends over 14 amino acids. The CDR3 loop reads CASSYGRVNYGYTF. The CDR3 DNA is TGTGCCAGCAGTTATGGGAGGGTTAACTATGGCTACACCTTC.

The V and J genes are TRBV7-2 and TRBJ1-1; the D gene is possibly TRBD1 (6 bases). The germline gives CDR1 SGHTA, CDR2 FQGNSA. This CDR3 spans 14 amino acids. Trimming took 4 bases from V and 4 from J, leaving 13 bases between them. CDR3: CASSSGGAGTEAFF. In DNA, the CDR3 is TGTGCCAGCAGCTCGGGGGGCGCAGGCACTGAAGCTTTCTTT.

The V gene is TRBV15, the J gene TRBJ2-3; D is unresolved. Per germline, CDR1 LNHNV and CDR2 YYDKDF (reference sequence). V was cut by 0 bases and J by 0 bases, with 10 bases left in between. The CDR3 totals 16 residues. CDR3 residues: CATSRDKGSSTDTQYF. CDR3 nucleotides: TGTGCCACCAGCAGAGATAAGGGCAGTAGCACAGATACGCAGTATTTT.

In its sample, this clonotype was seen a few times. The J gene is TRBJ2-7, the V gene TRBV7-6; 8 bases are shared with TRBD1. Trimming at V came to 5 bases and at J to 7 bases, leaving 10 bases not matched to a gene. This CDR3 is built from 14 residues. Germline V gives CDR1 SGHVS, CDR2 FNYEAQ. The CDR3 here is CASSRSHTGGEQYF. Written as DNA, the CDR3 is TGTGCCAGCAGCCGAAGCCACACAGGGGGTGAGCAGTACTTC. Based on the CDR3 plus reference TRBV7-6 and TRBJ2-7, the full variable domain is GAGVSQSPRYKVTKRGQDVALRCDPISGHVSLYWYRQALGQGPEFLTYFNYEAQQDKSGLPNDRFSAERPEGSISTLTIQRTEQRDSAMYRCASSRSHTGGEQYFGPGTRLTVT.

This clonotype was counted many times. This chain connects TRBV5-4 to TRBJ1-1; D uncertain. Per the germline V gene, CDR1 is SGHNT and CDR2 is YYREEE (reference sequence). V was shortened by 2 bases and J by 0 bases, with 5 bases between the two germline ends. The CDR3 is made up of 13 amino acids. The CDR3 reads CASSLDVNTEAFF. The CDR3 DNA reads as TGTGCCAGCAGCTTAGACGTGAACACTGAAGCTTTCTTT.

This clonotype was seen only a few times. The J gene is TRBJ1-5, the V gene TRBV25-1; TRBD1 aligns across 10 bases. Trimming removed 3 bases from V and 8 bases from J; junction bases left unmatched: 13. The CDR3 totals 17 residues. In germline, CDR1 is MGHDK, CDR2 SYGVNS. Here the CDR3 DNA reads TGTGCCAGCAGTGATTCCGGGAAGACAGGGGGCACGGAGCCCCAGCATTTT. Translating gives CASSDSGKTGGTEPQHF.

This clonotype was seen more than once but under ten times. The chain has TRBV10-2 and TRBJ2-1; 10 nucleotides match TRBD2. J was trimmed by 5 bases and V by 1 base; bases with no gene match: 5. The CDR3 loop spans 16 amino acids. Germline CDR1 and CDR2: WSHSY and SAAADI. The CDR3 coding sequence is TGCGCCAGCAGTGAGTGGACTAGCGGACGAGACAATGAGCAGTTCTTC. Translation: CASSEWTSGRDNEQFF.

This clonotype was recorded a few times. The chain carries TRBV29-1 and TRBJ1-2; D ambiguous. The V end was cut by 3 bases, the J end by 3 bases, with 5 bases between. CDR1 and CDR2 from the germline V gene are SQVTM and ANQGSEA. The CDR3 is 11 residues long. This chain's CDR3 is CSVDLYYGYTF. As DNA, the CDR3 is TGCAGCGTTGATTTGTACTATGGCTACACCTTC.